This TCR beta chain derives from a study of CD8+ T cells in alopecia areata. Study-level information: Severity scoring for treated patients was based on the percentage of affected scalp area.

Treatment of the sample: oral pan-JAK inhibitor, 5-10 mg twice daily. This CDR3 has 13 amino acids. Germline V gene sequence: CDR1 GTSNPN, CDR2 SVGIG (reference sequence). The ends were cut back, 4 bases at V and 1 base at J, with 10 bases in the middle. cDNA serving as the sequencing template came from extracted, reverse transcribed RNA. The repertoire was sequenced with immunoSEQ multiplex PCR; TCRdb's copy has only in-frame clones and lacks some. The sample has around 300,000 clones, about three fifths seen once. The TCR sequence derives from a human donor with alopecia areata. The input for sequencing was CD4+ T cells sorted from blood, taken around week 52, from a patient treated with tofacitinib. The gene calls are TRBV30 and TRBJ1-1; D ambiguous. The CDR3 reads CAWTGPPNTEAFF. Written as DNA, the CDR3 is TGTGCCTGGACCGGACCGCCGAACACTGAAGCTTTCTTT.